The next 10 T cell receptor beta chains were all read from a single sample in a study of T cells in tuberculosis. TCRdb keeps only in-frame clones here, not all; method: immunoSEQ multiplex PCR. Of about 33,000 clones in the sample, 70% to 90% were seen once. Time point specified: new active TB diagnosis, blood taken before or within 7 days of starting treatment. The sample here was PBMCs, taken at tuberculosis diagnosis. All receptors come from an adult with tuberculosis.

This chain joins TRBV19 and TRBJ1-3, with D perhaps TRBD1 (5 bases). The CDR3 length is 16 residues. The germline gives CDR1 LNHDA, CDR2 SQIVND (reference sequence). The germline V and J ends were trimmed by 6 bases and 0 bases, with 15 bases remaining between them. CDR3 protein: CASSSGGESSGNTIYF. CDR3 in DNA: TGTGCCAGTAGCTCTGGGGGGGAAAGCTCTGGAAACACCATATATTTT. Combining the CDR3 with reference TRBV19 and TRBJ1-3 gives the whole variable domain DGGITQSPKYLFRKEGQNVTLSCEQNLNHDAMYWYRQDPGQGLRLIYYSQIVNDFQKGDIAEGYSVSREKKESFPLTVTSAQKNPTAFYLCASSSGGESSGNTIYFGEGSWLTVV.

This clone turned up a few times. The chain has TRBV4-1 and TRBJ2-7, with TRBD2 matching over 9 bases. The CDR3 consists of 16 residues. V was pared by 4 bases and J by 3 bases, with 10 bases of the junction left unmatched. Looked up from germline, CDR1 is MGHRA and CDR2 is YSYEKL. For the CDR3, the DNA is TGCGCCAGCAGCCTTGCGATCGGCGGGAGGGACTACGAGCAGTACTTC. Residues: CASSLAIGGRDYEQYF.

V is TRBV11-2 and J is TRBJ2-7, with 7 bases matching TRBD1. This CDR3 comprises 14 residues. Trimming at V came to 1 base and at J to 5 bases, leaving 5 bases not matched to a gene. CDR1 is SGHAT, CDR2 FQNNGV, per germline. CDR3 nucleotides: TGTGCCAGCAGCTTAGTAGGACAGGTCGACGAGCAGTACTTC. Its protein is CASSLVGQVDEQYF.

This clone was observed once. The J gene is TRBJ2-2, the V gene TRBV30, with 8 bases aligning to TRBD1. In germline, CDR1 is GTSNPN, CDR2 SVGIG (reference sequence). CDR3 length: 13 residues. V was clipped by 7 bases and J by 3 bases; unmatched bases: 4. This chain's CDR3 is CALGQGDTGELFF. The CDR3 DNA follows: TGTGCCTTAGGACAGGGAGACACCGGGGAGCTGTTTTTT.

For the CDR3, the DNA is TGTGCCAGCTCGGGGGACTCCTACGAGCAGTACTTC. Its protein is CASSGDSYEQYF. V and J are TRBV6-5 and TRBJ2-7; D possibly corresponds to TRBD2 (6 bases). Trimming took 8 bases from V and 0 from J, leaving 8 bases between them. Germline lookup yields CDR1 MNHEY and CDR2 SVGAGI. CDR3 size: 12 residues.

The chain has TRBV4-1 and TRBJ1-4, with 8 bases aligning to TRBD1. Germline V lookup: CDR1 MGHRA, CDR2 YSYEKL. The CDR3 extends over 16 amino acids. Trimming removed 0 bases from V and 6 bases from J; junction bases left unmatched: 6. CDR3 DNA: TGCGCCAGCAGCCAAGATAGAACAGGGGGACATGAAAAACTGTTTTTT. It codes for CASSQDRTGGHEKLFF.

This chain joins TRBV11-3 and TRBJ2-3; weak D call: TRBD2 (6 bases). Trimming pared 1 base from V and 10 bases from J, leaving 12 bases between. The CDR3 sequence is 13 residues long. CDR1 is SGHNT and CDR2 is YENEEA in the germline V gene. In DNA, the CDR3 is TGTGCCAGCAGCTTAGGGGCGGGATCGGCGCAGTATTTT. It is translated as CASSLGAGSAQYF. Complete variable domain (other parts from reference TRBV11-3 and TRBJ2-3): EAGVVQSPRYKIIEKKQPVAFWCNPISGHNTLYWYLQNLGQGPELLIRYENEEAVDDSQLPKDRFSAERLKGVDSTLKIQPAELGDSAVYLCASSLGAGSAQYFGPGTRLTVL.

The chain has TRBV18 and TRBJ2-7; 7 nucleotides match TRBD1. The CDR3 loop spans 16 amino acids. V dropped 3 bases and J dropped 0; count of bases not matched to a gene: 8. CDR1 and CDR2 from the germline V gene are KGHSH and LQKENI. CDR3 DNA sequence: TGTGCCAGCTCACCCGCGGACAGGTTCCCCTCCTACGAGCAGTACTTC. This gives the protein CASSPADRFPSYEQYF. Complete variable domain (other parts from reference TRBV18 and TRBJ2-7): NAGVMQNPRHLVRRRGQEARLRCSPMKGHSHVYWYRQLPEEGLKFMVYLQKENIIDESGMPKERFSAEFPKEGPSILRIQQVVRGDSAAYFCASSPADRFPSYEQYFGPGTRLTVT.

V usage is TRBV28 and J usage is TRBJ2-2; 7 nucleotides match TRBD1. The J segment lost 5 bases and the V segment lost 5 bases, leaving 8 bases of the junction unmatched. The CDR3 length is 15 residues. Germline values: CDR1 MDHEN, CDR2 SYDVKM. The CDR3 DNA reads TGTGCCAGCAGTAGAGAGGGGGCGTGGACCGGGGAGCTGTTTTTT. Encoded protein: CASSREGAWTGELFF.

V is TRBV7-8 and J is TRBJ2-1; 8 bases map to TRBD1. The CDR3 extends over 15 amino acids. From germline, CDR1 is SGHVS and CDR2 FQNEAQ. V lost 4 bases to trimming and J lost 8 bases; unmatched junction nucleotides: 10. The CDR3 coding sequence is TGTGCCAGCAGCTGGGTACGACAGGGGTTCCATGAGCAGTTCTTC. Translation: CASSWVRQGFHEQFF.